These 32 T cell receptor beta chains came from one sample sequenced in a study of response to subunit inactivated influenza vaccine. TCRdb recomputed calls from the RT-PCR reads with MiXCR, one row per CDR3 protein. The sample records fewer than 550,000 distinct CDR3 sequences, 25% being singletons. Here the sequenced sample was CD4+ T cells sorted from PBMCs, taken 5 to 6 days after vaccination. The receptor set was obtained from a man in his fifties who received an inactivated influenza vaccine.

The rearrangement joins TRBV29-1 to TRBJ2-1, with a possible D match to TRBD2 (6 bases). V was trimmed by 5 bases and J by 5 bases, leaving 13 bases between them. CDR1 is SQVTM, CDR2 ANQGSEA, per germline. This CDR3 is 13 amino acids long. CDR3 DNA sequence: TGCAGCGTTAGGAGGGGCGCCAACAATGAGCAGTTCTTC. The encoded protein is CSVRRGANNEQFF.

The chain is built from TRBV12-3 or TRBV12-4 and TRBJ2-3, with TRBD2 matching 8 bases. Trimming at V came to 2 bases and at J to 5 bases, leaving 9 bases not matched to a gene. This CDR3 has 16 amino acids. The DNA for the CDR3 is TGTGCCAGCAGTTTAAGACAAGCGGGAGAAGGAGATACGCAGTATTTT. This codes for CASSLRQAGEGDTQYF.

The rearrangement joins TRBV6-1 to TRBJ2-4; no clear D gene. CDR3 length: 11 amino acids. Trimming shortened V by 1 base and J by 12 bases, and 7 bases separated the two germline ends. Germline-derived CDR1 and CDR2 are MNHNS and SASEGT. The CDR3 DNA reads TGTGCCAGCAGTGAAGGAAGTCCTCAGTACTTC. Amino acids: CASSEGSPQYF.

This clonotype was seen at least ten times. This CDR3 is CSVEILYTKGRDTQYF. In DNA, the CDR3 is TGCAGCGTTGAAATCCTCTATACCAAAGGAAGAGATACGCAGTATTTT. The V gene is TRBV29-1, the J gene TRBJ2-3; D ambiguous. This CDR3 has 16 amino acids. Germline V gene lookup returns CDR1 SQVTM and CDR2 ANQGSEA. V lost 2 bases and J 5 bases, leaving 20 bases between the germline ends.

This clonotype was picked up a small number of times. The chain recombines TRBV7-8 with TRBJ1-5; TRBD1 matches at 7 bases. CDR3 length: 14 residues. CDR1 is SGHVS and CDR2 is FQNEAQ in the germline V gene. The V segment lost 7 bases and the J segment 4 bases; nucleotides outside the gene matches: 7. The CDR3 here is CASKPGTVNQPQHF. CDR3 bases: TGTGCCAGCAAGCCTGGGACAGTTAATCAGCCCCAGCATTTT.

This clonotype was detected many times. The V and J genes are TRBV10-3 and TRBJ2-3, with D possibly TRBD2 on 6 matching bases. The CDR3 has 15 amino acids. Germline values: CDR1 ENHRY, CDR2 SYGVKD. V lost 6 bases and J lost 0, with 13 bases in between. This CDR3 reads CAISASGTSTDTQYF. The CDR3 region has the DNA TGTGCCATCAGCGCCTCAGGGACTAGCACAGATACGCAGTATTTT.

The rearrangement links TRBV10-3 to TRBJ2-1; D is perhaps TRBD1 or TRBD2 (5 bases each). The CDR3 totals 17 residues. V was clipped by 0 bases and J by 0 bases, with 12 bases between them. In germline, CDR1 is ENHRY, CDR2 SYGVKD. The CDR3 DNA sequence: TGTGCCATCAGTGAGTCTCCCCATGGGGGCTCCTACAATGAGCAGTTCTTC. Protein product: CAISESPHGGSYNEQFF.

Only a few counts were recorded for this clonotype. This chain connects TRBV4-2 to TRBJ2-1; no clear D gene. V was shortened by 4 bases and J by 6 bases, with 10 bases between the two germline ends. From germline, CDR1 is LGHNA and CDR2 YNFKEQ. The CDR3 runs 13 residues. The CDR3 coding sequence is TGTGCCAGCAGCCGGCCAGGAACCAATGAGCAGTTCTTC. It yields the protein CASSRPGTNEQFF.

This clonotype has just a few counts. The CDR3 DNA sequence: TGTGCCAGCAGTTCCGTTAAGGGGGGCTACACCTTC. As protein: CASSSVKGGYTF. The chain recombines TRBV6-2 or TRBV6-3 with TRBJ1-2; D perhaps matches TRBD1 (5 bases). Trimming removed 4 bases at V and 8 bases at J, with 11 bases between. The germline CDR1 and CDR2 sequences are MNHEY and SVGEGT. The CDR3 totals 12 residues.

This clonotype has only a few counts. The V gene is TRBV7-2, the J gene TRBJ2-7; 11 bases fit TRBD2. Germline loops: CDR1 SGHTA, CDR2 FQGNSA. This CDR3 region has 14 residues. Losses at the gene ends were 0 bases for V and 6 bases for J; bases not matched to a gene: 1. The chain's CDR3 is CASSLASGRAEQYF. The CDR3 DNA sequence: TGTGCCAGCAGCTTAGCTAGCGGGAGGGCCGAGCAGTACTTC.

The rearrangement uses TRBV12-3 or TRBV12-4 and TRBJ2-7; the match to TRBD1 covers 7 bases. This CDR3 comprises 14 residues. V lost 6 bases to trimming and J lost 2 bases; unmatched junction nucleotides: 7. The CDR3 bases are TGTGCCAGCAGCCTGACAGGGACCCCCTACGAGCAGTACTTC. Protein sequence: CASSLTGTPYEQYF.

This clonotype turned up a few times. V usage is TRBV10-3 and J usage is TRBJ2-3; 10 bases agree with TRBD2. CDR3 size: 13 residues. The V gene end was trimmed by 7 bases and the J gene end by 3 bases; junction bases not matched to a gene: 1. In germline, CDR1 is ENHRY, CDR2 SYGVKD. DNA for the CDR3: TGTGCCATCAAGCGGGAGGGTACAGATACGCAGTATTTT. It is translated as CAIKREGTDTQYF.

This clonotype showed up just a few times. The chain is built from TRBV29-1 and TRBJ1-1, with TRBD1 as a possible D gene (5 bases). Germline-derived CDR1 and CDR2 are SQVTM and ANQGSEA. This CDR3 contains 12 residues. Trimming shortened V by 5 bases and J by 1 base, and 8 bases separated the two germline ends. The CDR3 here is CSVNDRNTEAFF. The CDR3 DNA reads as TGCAGCGTTAATGACAGGAACACTGAAGCTTTCTTT.

The genes are TRBV12-3 or TRBV12-4 and TRBJ2-2; D possibly uses TRBD1 or TRBD2 (5 bases each). The length of the CDR3 is 14 residues. Trimming took off 6 bases at V and 6 bases at J, with 14 bases between the two ends. The CDR3 region is CASRTGEGSGELFF. The CDR3 nucleotides are TGTGCCAGCAGGACCGGAGAGGGGTCCGGGGAGCTGTTTTTT.

This clonotype showed up just a few times. The rearrangement uses TRBV5-5 and TRBJ2-1, with 7 positions matching TRBD1. The CDR3 sequence is 15 residues long. V shed 5 bases and J 4 bases; nucleotides not matched to a gene: 9. Per the germline V gene, CDR1 is SGHKS and CDR2 is YYEKEE (reference sequence). In nucleotides, the CDR3 is TGTGCCAGCAGACCTCCCGGGACAGAGTACAATGAGCAGTTCTTC. Its translation: CASRPPGTEYNEQFF.

This clonotype was counted only a few times. The chain has TRBV24-1 and TRBJ2-1; D is perhaps TRBD2 (7 bases). V was pared by 0 bases and J by 4 bases, with 9 bases between. CDR3 length: 15 residues. Germline CDR1 reads KGHDR; CDR2 reads SFDVKD. CDR3 bases: TGTGCCACCAGTGATTTGCGGGGGGCATACAATGAGCAGTTCTTC. Translated: CATSDLRGAYNEQFF.

This clonotype was observed a handful of times. This sequence joins TRBV3-1 and TRBJ2-7, with 7 positions matching TRBD2. This CDR3 is built from 15 residues. V shed 0 bases, J shed 6 bases, and the junction held 8 bases outside the gene matches. Germline loops: CDR1 LGHDT, CDR2 YNNKEL (reference sequence). The CDR3 reads CASSQDGGTSREQYF. CDR3 nucleotide sequence: TGTGCCAGCAGCCAAGACGGGGGGACCTCTCGCGAGCAGTACTTC.

This clonotype was observed a few times. This chain connects TRBV20-1 to TRBJ1-3; D might be TRBD1 (6 bases). The CDR3 contains 13 residues. Per germline, CDR1 DFQATT and CDR2 SNEGSKA (reference sequence). Trimming shortened V by 3 bases and J by 3 bases, and 9 bases separated the two germline ends. The CDR3: CSASPDSGNTIYF. The CDR3, as DNA: TGCAGTGCTAGTCCGGACAGTGGAAACACCATATATTTT.

There are a few counts of this clonotype. This chain connects TRBV12-3 or TRBV12-4 to TRBJ2-5; D possibly uses TRBD1 or TRBD2 (5 bases each). V lost 5 bases and J lost 3, with 16 bases in between. The CDR3 totals 15 residues. The CDR3 sequence is CASSGRGSGEETQYF. The CDR3 nucleotides read TGTGCCAGCAGTGGTAGGGGCAGCGGAGAAGAGACCCAGTACTTC.

This clonotype was found many times. V is TRBV9 and J is TRBJ2-7; 9 nucleotides align to TRBD2. V lost 4 bases to trimming and J lost 2 bases; unmatched junction nucleotides: 10. The CDR3 covers 16 residues. Looked up from germline, CDR1 is SGDLS and CDR2 is YYNGEE. The CDR3 spells CASSLQAGGAPYEQYF. The CDR3 region has the DNA TGTGCCAGCAGCCTTCAGGCGGGAGGGGCCCCCTACGAGCAGTACTTC.

This clonotype was counted a few times. The rearrangement joins TRBV7-2 to TRBJ2-2; D might be TRBD2 (6 bases). This CDR3 region has 17 residues. Germline V lookup: CDR1 SGHTA, CDR2 FQGNSA. Trimming removed 0 bases from V and 4 bases from J, with 15 bases in between. CDR3 protein: CASSLAGPGLVTGELFF. The CDR3 DNA is TGTGCCAGCAGCTTAGCAGGCCCGGGACTCGTCACCGGGGAGCTGTTTTTT.

V gene TRBV12-3 or TRBV12-4 combines with J gene TRBJ2-7; D may be TRBD1 (6 bases). The CDR3 is 13 residues long. V dropped 8 bases and J dropped 3 bases, with 14 bases sitting between them. In nucleotides, the CDR3 is TGTGCCAGCGGGCCAGGGGCCTTCTACGAGCAGTACTTC. Residues: CASGPGAFYEQYF.

The table lists this clonotype with a few counts. CDR3 sequence (DNA): TGCAGCGTTGGAGGCCGGGAGCTGTTTTTT. Encoded protein: CSVGGRELFF. The chain joins TRBV29-1 to TRBJ2-2; D unresolved. The CDR3 totals 10 residues. Trimming shortened V by 4 bases and J by 9 bases, and 6 bases separated the two germline ends. Germline-derived CDR1 and CDR2 are SQVTM and ANQGSEA.

This clonotype came up a few times. The chain uses TRBV7-2 and TRBJ2-3; possibly TRBD2 for D (5 bases). V dropped 2 bases and J dropped 2 bases, with 11 bases sitting between them. Germline V gene lookup returns CDR1 SGHTA and CDR2 FQGNSA. The CDR3 loop spans 15 amino acids. The CDR3: CASSLISEPTDTQYF. The CDR3 DNA follows: TGTGCCAGCAGCTTAATTAGCGAGCCCACAGATACGCAGTATTTT.

The chain uses TRBV6-1 and TRBJ1-6; a possible D gene is TRBD1 (5 bases). This CDR3 spans 13 amino acids. Germline lookup yields CDR1 MNHNS and CDR2 SASEGT. V lost 7 bases, J lost 8 bases, and 12 bases lay in between. The CDR3 loop reads CASTRTWDSPLHF. CDR3 bases: TGTGCCAGCACCCGGACATGGGATTCACCCCTCCACTTT.

The chain uses TRBV20-1 and TRBJ2-1; no firm D call. CDR3 length equals 15 residues. V dropped 6 bases and J dropped 3 bases, with 18 bases sitting between them. Germline V CDR1 and CDR2: DFQATT, SNEGSKA (reference sequence). CDR3 amino acids: CSAPDRLRSYNEQFF. CDR3 coding DNA: TGCAGTGCCCCCGACCGGCTCCGGAGCTACAATGAGCAGTTCTTC.

This clonotype has more than one count but fewer than ten. The chain employs TRBV7-9 and TRBJ2-5; 7 bases align to TRBD1. The germline V gene has CDR1 SEHNR and CDR2 FQNEAQ (reference sequence). This CDR3 is built from 16 residues. J gave up 0 bases and V 6 bases, and 10 bases lay outside the gene matches. The CDR3 DNA is TGTGCCAGCAGTCCCTGGACAGGCCCCAACCAAGAGACCCAGTACTTC. It yields the protein CASSPWTGPNQETQYF. Full variable domain (outside the CDR3, taken from reference TRBV7-9 and TRBJ2-5): DTGVSQNPRHKITKRGQNVTFRCDPISEHNRLYWYRQTLGQGPEFLTYFQNEAQLEKSRLLSDRFSAERPKGSFSTLEIQRTEQGDSAMYLCASSPWTGPNQETQYFGPGTRLLVL.

This clonotype occurred a few times. The V and J genes are TRBV20-1 and TRBJ2-4; TRBD1 matches 7 bases. The trim removed 5 bases at V and 6 bases at J, leaving 13 bases unmatched. CDR3 length: 15 amino acids. Germline CDR1 is DFQATT and CDR2 is SNEGSKA (reference sequence). This CDR3 is CSADLQGSGRNIQYF. The CDR3 coding sequence is TGCAGTGCTGACCTACAGGGGAGTGGAAGAAACATTCAGTACTTC.

Worth noting for this clonotype: The CDR3 ends on some other residue instead of the conserved phenylalanine or tryptophan, so this is likely a read error. The chain joins TRBV15 to TRBJ2-5; D gene unclear. This CDR3 comprises 13 residues. Trimming pared 1 base from V and 2 bases from J, leaving 5 bases between. Per the germline V gene, CDR1 is LNHNV and CDR2 is YYDKDF (reference sequence). The DNA for the CDR3 is TGTGCCACCAGCAGAGTTCCGCAAGAGACCCAGTACTCC. Amino acids: CATSRVPQETQYS.

This clonotype was seen only a few times. The chain carries TRBV7-3 and TRBJ1-1; D not certain. The CDR3 runs 13 residues. Germline CDR1 is SGHTA and CDR2 is FQGTGA. Trimming took off 6 bases at V and 3 bases at J, with 11 bases between the two ends. The CDR3 coding sequence is TGTGCCAGCAGACACCTGCAGGACACTGAAGCTTTCTTT. It yields the protein CASRHLQDTEAFF.

The genes are TRBV28 and TRBJ2-5; D is uncertain. Looked up from germline, CDR1 is MDHEN and CDR2 is SYDVKM. V was trimmed by 6 bases and J by 1 base, leaving 9 bases between them. The CDR3 is 13 amino acids. The CDR3 protein is CASRAGSQETQYF. As DNA, the CDR3 is TGTGCCAGCAGGGCCGGAAGCCAAGAGACCCAGTACTTC. Complete variable domain (other parts from reference TRBV28 and TRBJ2-5): DVKVTQSSRYLVKRTGEKVFLECVQDMDHENMFWYRQDPGLGLRLIYFSYDVKMKEKGDIPEGYSVSREKKERFSLILESASTNQTSMYLCASRAGSQETQYFGPGTRLLVL.

This clonotype was counted a few times. The chain employs TRBV28 and TRBJ1-5, with D hard to call. Trimming took off 5 bases at V and 3 bases at J, with 8 bases between the two ends. CDR1 is MDHEN and CDR2 is SYDVKM in the germline V gene. This CDR3 has 13 residues. CDR3 coding DNA: TGTGCCAGCAGTCTGAACACCAATCAGCCCCAGCATTTT. It specifies CASSLNTNQPQHF. Supplemented by reference TRBV28 and TRBJ1-5, the full variable domain reads DVKVTQSSRYLVKRTGEKVFLECVQDMDHENMFWYRQDPGLGLRLIYFSYDVKMKEKGDIPEGYSVSREKKERFSLILESASTNQTSMYLCASSLNTNQPQHFGDGTRLSIL.